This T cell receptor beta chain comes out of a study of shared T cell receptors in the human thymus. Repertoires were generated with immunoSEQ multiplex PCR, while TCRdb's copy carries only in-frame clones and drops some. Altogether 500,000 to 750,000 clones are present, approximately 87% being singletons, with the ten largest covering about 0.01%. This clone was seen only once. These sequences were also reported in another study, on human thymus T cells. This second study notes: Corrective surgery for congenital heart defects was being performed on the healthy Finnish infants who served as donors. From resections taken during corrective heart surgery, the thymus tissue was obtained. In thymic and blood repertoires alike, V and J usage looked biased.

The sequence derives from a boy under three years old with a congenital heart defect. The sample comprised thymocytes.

The DNA for the CDR3 is TGCGCCAGCAGCCAACTCCAGGGTGGGGAGCAGTACTTC. Translating it yields CASSQLQGGEQYF. This rearrangement joins TRBV4-1 to TRBJ2-7, with a tentative D call TRBD1 (5 bases). V lost 2 bases and J lost 7, with 12 bases in between. The CDR3 is 13 amino acids. CDR1 and CDR2 from the germline V gene are MGHRA and YSYEKL.